The next 12 T cell receptor beta chains were all read from a single sample in a study of blood T cell repertoires in COVID-19. Profiling relied on immunoSEQ multiplex PCR, and the TCRdb table lists in-frame clones only, not all of them. This table has some 130,000 clones, 84% appearing once. The sequencing input was peripheral blood. Receptors originate from a human donor in a cohort sampled during active COVID-19.

This clone appeared a few times. The chain joins TRBV12-3 or TRBV12-4 to TRBJ2-1, with D possibly TRBD2 on 6 matching bases. This CDR3 is 12 amino acids long. The ends were cut back, 4 bases at V and 15 bases at J, with 16 bases in the middle. Written as DNA, the CDR3 is TGTGCCAGCAGTTCCGGGAGTTCTTATCGGTTCTTC. Residues: CASSSGSSYRFF.

V usage is TRBV5-4 and J usage is TRBJ1-1; TRBD1 agrees at 10 bases. CDR3 length: 15 amino acids. Unmatched junction bases numbered 5, after V lost 3 bases and J lost 3 bases. Germline V gene lookup returns CDR1 SGHNT and CDR2 YYREEE (reference sequence). Written as DNA, the CDR3 is TGTGCCAGCAGCTCCAAAGGGACAGGGGACACTGAAGCTTTCTTT. Its translation is CASSSKGTGDTEAFF.

This clone was recorded once. This chain links TRBV6-4 with TRBJ2-2; D remains unclear. Between the trimmed V and J ends, which lost 6 bases and 0 bases, there was a span of 8 bases. The CDR3 covers 14 residues. Germline values: CDR1 MRHNA, CDR2 SNTAGT. The CDR3 DNA reads TGTGCCAGCAGGGGCTACCCGAACACCGGGGAGCTGTTTTTT. Encoded protein: CASRGYPNTGELFF.

This clone was detected only a few times. J is TRBJ2-7 and V is TRBV13; D is unclear. Trimming cost V 5 bases and J 6 bases, with 8 bases left between them. Germline loops: CDR1 PRHDT, CDR2 FYEKMQ (reference sequence). The CDR3 loop spans 11 amino acids. The CDR3 coding sequence is TGTGCCAGCAGCCCCCTCGGCGAGCAGTACTTC. Its protein product is CASSPLGEQYF.

The chain combines TRBV15 with TRBJ2-2; the D gene is possibly TRBD2 (5 bases). V lost 5 bases, J lost 7 bases, and 17 bases lay in between. This CDR3 has 15 residues. Germline V lookup: CDR1 LNHNV, CDR2 YYDKDF (reference sequence). CDR3 region: CATSPRTRAVGELFF. CDR3 coding DNA: TGTGCCACCAGCCCCAGGACGAGGGCCGTCGGGGAGCTGTTTTTT.

The V and J genes are TRBV11-3 and TRBJ2-4; 7 bases fit TRBD2. The ends lost 1 base at V and 7 bases at J; junction bases unmatched: 7. The CDR3 runs 15 residues. In germline, CDR1 is SGHNT, CDR2 YENEEA. This CDR3 reads CASSLGGGGSNIQYF. CDR3 DNA sequence: TGTGCCAGCAGCTTAGGGGGCGGGGGAAGTAACATTCAGTACTTC.

The chain couples TRBV29-1 to TRBJ2-4; D is perhaps TRBD2 (6 bases). CDR3 length: 14 amino acids. V was trimmed by 4 bases and J by 6 bases, leaving 16 bases between them. Germline V CDR1 and CDR2: SQVTM, ANQGSEA. The CDR3 nucleotides read TGCAGCGTTGGAGCCAGGGAGGATCGAAACATTCAGTACTTC. This encodes CSVGAREDRNIQYF.

This clone was seen more than once but under ten times. The chain employs TRBV20-1 and TRBJ2-5, with 10 positions matching TRBD1. The length of the CDR3 is 11 residues. V lost 3 bases, J lost 13 bases, and 5 bases stayed unmatched. The germline V gene encodes CDR1 DFQATT and CDR2 SNEGSKA (reference sequence). Here the CDR3 DNA reads TGCAGTGCTAGTGGGACAGGGGATCCGTACTTC. Translating gives CSASGTGDPYF.

V gene TRBV10-3 combines with J gene TRBJ1-1; 10 bases line up with TRBD1. The germline CDR1 and CDR2 sequences are ENHRY and SYGVKD. After removal of 6 bases from V and 1 base from J, the junction contained 8 bases not matched to a gene. This CDR3 comprises 16 residues. The DNA of the CDR3 is TGTGCCATCAGGGGTTTGGGGACAGGGGCGAACACTGAAGCTTTCTTT. Translated, it gives CAIRGLGTGANTEAFF.

A few counts support this clone. The chain combines TRBV11-2 with TRBJ1-6; unclear D gene. The CDR3 consists of 15 residues. CDR1 and CDR2 from the germline V gene are SGHAT and FQNNGV. Trimming left V 6 bases short and J 4 bases short, with 13 bases between. Written as DNA, the CDR3 is TGTGCCAGCAGAATCTTTGAGCGGTATAATTCACCCCTCCACTTT. This encodes CASRIFERYNSPLHF.

This clone appeared a single time. V gene TRBV7-6 combines with J gene TRBJ2-3; 13 bases agree with TRBD2. The CDR3 loop spans 15 amino acids. Per the germline V gene, CDR1 is SGHVS and CDR2 is FNYEAQ. J lost 4 bases, V lost 4 bases, and 2 bases had no gene match. The chain's CDR3 is CASSSTSGRADTQYF. The CDR3 DNA is TGTGCCAGCAGCTCCACTAGCGGGAGGGCAGATACGCAGTATTTT.

The chain recombines TRBV25-1 with TRBJ2-3; a weak D match, TRBD2 (5 bases). Germline CDR1 is MGHDK and CDR2 is SYGVNS. This CDR3 spans 14 amino acids. The germline V and J ends were trimmed by 3 bases and 1 base, with 8 bases remaining between them. The CDR3 DNA is TGTGCCAGCAGTGAGAAGCGGCGCACAGATACGCAGTATTTT. It specifies CASSEKRRTDTQYF.